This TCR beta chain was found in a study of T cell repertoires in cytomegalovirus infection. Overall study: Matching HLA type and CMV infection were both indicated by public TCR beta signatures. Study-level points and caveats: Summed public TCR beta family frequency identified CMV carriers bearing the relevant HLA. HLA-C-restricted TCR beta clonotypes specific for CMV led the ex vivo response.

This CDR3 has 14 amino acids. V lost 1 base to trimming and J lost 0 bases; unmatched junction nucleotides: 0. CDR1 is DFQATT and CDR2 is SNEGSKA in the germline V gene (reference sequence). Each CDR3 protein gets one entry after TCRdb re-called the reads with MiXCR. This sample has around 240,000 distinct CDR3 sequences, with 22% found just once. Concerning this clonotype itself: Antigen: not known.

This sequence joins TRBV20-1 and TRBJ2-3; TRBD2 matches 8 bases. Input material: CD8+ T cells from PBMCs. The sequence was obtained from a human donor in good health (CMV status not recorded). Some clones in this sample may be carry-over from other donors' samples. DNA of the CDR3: TGCAGTGCTAGAGCGGGGGGGAGCACAGATACGCAGTATTTT. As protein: CSARAGGSTDTQYF.